One sample yielded the 22 T cell receptor beta chains listed below, sequenced in a study of T cells after yellow fever vaccination. TCRdb recomputed calls from the 5' RACE reads with MiXCR, one row per CDR3 protein. The sample includes approximately 510,000 distinct CDR3 sequences, less than 25% seen only once; the top ten take about a sixth. Material: PBMCs, obtained approximately 22 days after the first yellow fever vaccination. The receptors here all came from a man in his late teens or twenties who received the YFV17D yellow fever vaccine.

The chain recombines TRBV18 with TRBJ1-6, with TRBD1 matching 7 bases. Germline V CDR1 and CDR2: KGHSH, LQKENI. The V segment lost 4 bases and the J segment 10 bases; nucleotides outside the gene matches: 10. The CDR3 runs to 15 residues. The CDR3: CASSLTGEIGSPLHF. The CDR3 bases are TGTGCCAGCTCACTCACAGGGGAAATCGGATCACCCCTCCACTTT.

The rearrangement joins TRBV5-1 to TRBJ1-1; D possibly corresponds to TRBD1 (5 bases). The CDR3 has 14 residues. CDR1 and CDR2 (germline): SGHRS, YFSETQ. The V end lost 7 bases, the J end lost 4 bases, and 17 bases lay between the germline ends. Written as DNA, the CDR3 is TGCGCCAGCCTACCCCGGGATGGGGGCACTGAAGCTTTCTTT. Encoded protein: CASLPRDGGTEAFF.

This chain links TRBV7-2 with TRBJ2-6, with a weak D call TRBD1 (5 bases). V lost 1 base and J 0 bases, leaving 7 bases between the germline ends. CDR3 length equals 16 residues. Per germline, CDR1 SGHTA and CDR2 FQGNSA. CDR3 residues: CASSLGRASGANVLTF. CDR3 bases: TGTGCCAGCAGCTTAGGCAGGGCCTCTGGGGCCAACGTCCTGACTTTC. The entire variable domain, with the rest obtained from reference TRBV7-2 and TRBJ2-6, is as follows: GAGVSQSPSNKVTEKGKDVELRCDPISGHTALYWYRQSLGQGLEFLIYFQGNSAPDKSGLPSDRFSAERTGGSVSTLTIQRTQQEDSAVYLCASSLGRASGANVLTFGAGSRLTVL.

This clonotype appeared a few times. CDR3: CASSPQGMGTQYF. CDR3 in DNA: TGTGCCAGCTCACCGCAGGGGATGGGGACCCAGTACTTC. The gene calls are TRBV18 and TRBJ2-5; TRBD1 is a possible D gene (6 bases). Trimming removed 3 bases at V and 7 bases at J, with 12 bases between. In germline, CDR1 is KGHSH, CDR2 LQKENI. The CDR3 totals 13 residues. Full variable domain (missing parts from reference TRBV18 and TRBJ2-5): NAGVMQNPRHLVRRRGQEARLRCSPMKGHSHVYWYRQLPEEGLKFMVYLQKENIIDESGMPKERFSAEFPKEGPSILRIQQVVRGDSAAYFCASSPQGMGTQYFGPGTRLLVL.

This chain links TRBV24-1 with TRBJ1-2; maybe TRBD1 (6 bases). Looked up from germline, CDR1 is KGHDR and CDR2 is SFDVKD. The CDR3 consists of 12 residues. The V gene lost 10 bases and the J gene lost 4 bases, with 12 bases spanning the gap. This CDR3 is CATRGGPYGYTF. The CDR3 DNA sequence: TGTGCCACGAGGGGGGGACCCTATGGCTACACCTTC.

This clonotype was seen more than once but under ten times. CDR3 DNA sequence: TGTGCCAGCAGCGGGACTAGCGGCGGTGAGCAGTTCTTC. This gives the protein CASSGTSGGEQFF. V usage is TRBV14 and J usage is TRBJ2-1, with 11 bases that match TRBD2. CDR1 and CDR2 (germline): SGHDN, FVKESK. CDR3 length equals 13 residues. Trimming took 5 bases from V and 9 from J; bases not matched to a gene: 3. Using reference TRBV14 and TRBJ2-1 for the parts outside the CDR3, the full variable domain is EAGVTQFPSHSVIEKGQTVTLRCDPISGHDNLYWYRRVMGKEIKFLLHFVKESKQDESGMPNNRFLAERTGGTYSTLKVQPAELEDSGVYFCASSGTSGGEQFFGPGTRLTVL.

CDR3 nucleotide sequence: TGCAGTGCTAGAGATCAATTAAGGGTTTCCTACAATGAGCAGTTCTTC. Its protein is CSARDQLRVSYNEQFF. The V call is TRBV20-1, the J call TRBJ2-1; D remains unclear. There are 16 residues in the CDR3. With 0 bases removed from V and 1 base from J, the gap between germline ends came to 13 bases. CDR1 DFQATT and CDR2 SNEGSKA come from the germline V gene (reference sequence).

The V call is TRBV5-1, the J call TRBJ2-5, with a tentative D call TRBD2 (6 bases). V was trimmed by 4 bases and J by 5 bases, leaving 21 bases between them. The CDR3 sequence is 16 residues long. Germline CDR1 reads SGHRS; CDR2 reads YFSETQ. The CDR3 loop reads CASSPNGGTRGETQYF. The CDR3 bases are TGCGCCAGCAGCCCCAACGGCGGGACTCGGGGGGAGACCCAGTACTTC.

This clonotype appeared a few times. The CDR3: CASSLSRQGNTEAFF. As DNA, the CDR3 is TGTGCCAGCAGCTTATCGAGACAGGGGAACACTGAAGCTTTCTTT. The chain carries TRBV7-2 and TRBJ1-1; 7 bases agree with TRBD1. This CDR3 region has 15 residues. Unmatched junction bases numbered 4, after V lost 2 bases and J lost 1 base. Per the germline V gene, CDR1 is SGHTA and CDR2 is FQGNSA. The full variable domain, rest sourced from reference TRBV7-2 and TRBJ1-1, is GAGVSQSPSNKVTEKGKDVELRCDPISGHTALYWYRQSLGQGLEFLIYFQGNSAPDKSGLPSDRFSAERTGGSVSTLTIQRTQQEDSAVYLCASSLSRQGNTEAFFGQGTRLTVV.

The J gene is TRBJ2-7, the V gene TRBV6-5; 9 positions agree with TRBD1. CDR3 length equals 15 residues. Trimming at V came to 3 bases and at J to 6 bases, leaving 9 bases not matched to a gene. CDR1 and CDR2 (germline): MNHEY, SVGAGI. The CDR3 protein is CASSYYGTGHAEQYF. The CDR3 nucleotides read TGTGCCAGCAGTTATTACGGGACAGGGCACGCCGAGCAGTACTTC.

This clonotype was observed many times. The rearrangement links TRBV5-1 to TRBJ1-1, with D uncertain. Trimming cost V 5 bases and J 0 bases, with 2 bases left between them. Germline loops: CDR1 SGHRS, CDR2 YFSETQ. The CDR3 is made up of 11 amino acids. This CDR3 reads CASRVNTEAFF. The CDR3 region has the DNA TGCGCCAGCAGGGTGAACACTGAAGCTTTCTTT.

The chain recombines TRBV12-3 or TRBV12-4 with TRBJ1-5, with D hard to call. The CDR3 sequence is 14 residues long. Trimming removed 1 base at V and 3 bases at J, with 7 bases between. The CDR3 DNA sequence: TGTGCCAGCAGTTTAGTGGGCTACAATCAGCCCCAGCATTTT. Protein sequence: CASSLVGYNQPQHF.

This clonotype has just one count. The V and J genes are TRBV25-1 and TRBJ2-3, with a possible D match to TRBD2 (6 bases). This CDR3 has 15 amino acids. Germline values: CDR1 MGHDK, CDR2 SYGVNS. Trimming cost V 8 bases and J 4 bases, with 19 bases left between them. The CDR3 loop is CASAGDWDSADTQYF. For the CDR3, the DNA is TGTGCCAGCGCCGGGGACTGGGACTCCGCAGATACGCAGTATTTT. The entire variable domain, with the rest obtained from reference TRBV25-1 and TRBJ2-3, is as follows: EADIYQTPRYLVIGTGKKITLECSQTMGHDKMYWYQQDPGMELHLIHYSYGVNSTEKGDLSSESTVSRIRTEHFPLTLESARPSHTSQYLCASAGDWDSADTQYFGPGTRLTVL.

A few counts support this clonotype. This chain connects TRBV20-1 to TRBJ2-3; 9 bases are a match to TRBD2. This CDR3 contains 17 residues. Germline assignment: CDR1 DFQATT and CDR2 SNEGSKA (reference sequence). V gave up 1 base and J gave up 1 base; unmatched junction bases: 9. The CDR3 spells CSARALAGPGGTDTQYF. For the CDR3, the DNA is TGCAGTGCTAGAGCCCTAGCGGGGCCGGGGGGCACAGATACGCAGTATTTT.

This clonotype was seen a few times. The chain uses TRBV20-1 and TRBJ2-3, with no clear D. This CDR3 has 13 amino acids. Looked up from germline, CDR1 is DFQATT and CDR2 is SNEGSKA (reference sequence). The germline V and J ends were trimmed by 1 base and 6 bases, with 11 bases remaining between them. This CDR3 reads CSARVDLTDTQYF. DNA for the CDR3: TGCAGTGCTAGAGTGGATCTAACCGATACGCAGTATTTT.

The chain recombines TRBV2 with TRBJ2-7, with a possible D match to TRBD2 (5 bases). V lost 1 base, J lost 12 bases, and 10 bases lay in between. CDR3 size: 11 residues. CDR1 is SNHLY, CDR2 FYNNEI, per germline. CDR3 sequence: CASSEVDCLYF. Here the CDR3 DNA reads TGTGCCAGCAGTGAAGTGGACTGTCTGTACTTC.

The chain is built from TRBV29-1 and TRBJ1-1; the D is unclear. V shed 3 bases and J shed 3 bases, with 20 bases lying between them. The CDR3 is 16 residues long. Per germline, CDR1 SQVTM and CDR2 ANQGSEA. This CDR3 is CSVDGASRPEDTEAFF. Written as DNA, the CDR3 is TGCAGCGTTGACGGCGCATCGCGCCCCGAGGACACTGAAGCTTTCTTT.

This clonotype was counted only a few times. The chain is built from TRBV12-3 or TRBV12-4 and TRBJ2-1; the D gene could be TRBD1 or TRBD2 (5 bases each). Trimming cost V 10 bases and J 8 bases, with 24 bases left between them. There are 15 residues in the CDR3. The CDR3: CATFHRDHPRDEQFF. CDR3 in DNA: TGTGCCACCTTCCACCGGGACCACCCCAGAGATGAGCAGTTCTTC.

The chain links TRBV6-1 to TRBJ1-5, with 7 bases matching TRBD1. Unmatched junction bases numbered 12, after V lost 4 bases and J lost 6 bases. Germline CDR1 MNHNS, CDR2 SASEGT. This CDR3 contains 16 residues. CDR3 nucleotide sequence: TGTGCCAGCAGTGGGTGGGGGGGACAGAAGAGTCAGCCCCAGCATTTT. Translated, it gives CASSGWGGQKSQPQHF.

This clonotype was recorded a few times. The rearrangement links TRBV5-1 to TRBJ2-7; 10 bases map to TRBD1. Trimming took 0 bases from V and 7 from J; bases not matched to a gene: 7. This CDR3 has 15 amino acids. Germline loops: CDR1 SGHRS, CDR2 YFSETQ. This CDR3 is CASSLDGQGGREQYF. The CDR3 DNA sequence: TGCGCCAGCAGCTTGGACGGACAGGGGGGGAGGGAGCAGTACTTC.

This clonotype was observed at least ten times. The chain has TRBV7-9 and TRBJ1-6; the D gene is possibly TRBD1 (6 bases). The CDR3 length is 15 residues. V was clipped by 1 base and J by 8 bases, with 12 bases between them. Germline V lookup: CDR1 SEHNR, CDR2 FQNEAQ (reference sequence). Written as DNA, the CDR3 is TGTGCCAGCAGCTTAGAGCGCAGGGGTCATTCACCCCTCCACTTT. Its protein product is CASSLERRGHSPLHF.

V and J are TRBV7-9 and TRBJ2-5; D may match TRBD1 or TRBD2 (5 bases each). V was shortened by 5 bases and J by 9 bases, with 19 bases between the two germline ends. CDR1 is SEHNR and CDR2 is FQNEAQ in the germline V gene (reference sequence). The CDR3 spans 14 residues. The CDR3 nucleotides read TGTGCCAGCAGCCAAAACCCGGGGCCCGGGTCCCAGTACTTC. Protein product: CASSQNPGPGSQYF.